The rows below give T cell receptor beta chains drawn from one sample of a study of shared clonotypes between healthy human individuals. TCRdb's copy holds only in-frame clones and misses some; the assay was immunoSEQ multiplex PCR. The sample contains millions of clones, 85% to 95% of which appear only once. The sample comprised naive CD8+ T cells from PBMCs. Receptors were obtained from a man aged 18 to 30 in good health. Some clones in this sample may be carry-over from other donors' samples. CDR3s include the opening cysteine and the closing phenylalanine or tryptophan. A D gene is named only where the DNA matches it firmly. Only some rows state a clone size, as once, few, many or a class for expanded clones.

TRBV11-2	NA	NA	TRBJ2-7	15	TGTGCCAGCAGCTTAGTGGTGCTGCCCTCCTACGAGCAGTACTTC	CASSLVVLPSYEQYF
TRBV5-6	NA	NA	TRBJ2-4	14	TGTGCCAGCAGCTTGGGGGCCCCCCCAAACATTCAGTACTTC	CASSLGAPPNIQYF
TRBV11-2	TRBD2	NA	TRBJ2-7	15	TGTGCCAGCGGACCGACTAGCGGGAATATGTACGAGCAGTACTTC	CASGPTSGNMYEQYF
TRBV7-9	TRBD2	NA	TRBJ2-1	15	TGTGCCAGCAGCTTGACTAGCGGGTCGAGTAATGAGCAGTTCTTC	CASSLTSGSSNEQFF
TRBV25-1	NA	NA	TRBJ1-2	11	TGTGCCAGCAGTGACTTCTATGGCTACACCTTC	CASSDFYGYTF
TRBV5-4	NA	NA	TRBJ2-1	18	TGTGCCAGCAGCCTGGGGCATGGGGCCGCCGCAAGTTACAATGAGCAGTTCTTC	CASSLGHGAAASYNEQFF
TRBV27	TRBD1	NA	TRBJ1-1	16	TGTGCCAGCAGTTTCCACCGTGGGACAGGGGACCCTGAAGCTTTCTTT	CASSFHRGTGDPEAFF
TRBV29-1	NA	NA	TRBJ1-2	12	TGCAGCGTTGTAGCAGGGAGCTATGGCTACACCTTC	CSVVAGSYGYTF
TRBV7-9	TRBD2	NA	TRBJ2-3	15	TGTGCCAGCAGCTTAGGCGGGGGTTGGACAGATACGCAGTATTTT	CASSLGGGWTDTQYF
TRBV27	NA	NA	TRBJ1-2	13	TGTGCCAGCAGTTTTGGGACGGGGTATGGCTACACCTTC	CASSFGTGYGYTF
TRBV4-1	NA	once	TRBJ2-7	15	TGCGCCAGCAGCGAGGCCGGGACGGCAGCCTACGAGCAGTACTTC	CASSEAGTAAYEQYF
TRBV28	TRBD2	NA	TRBJ2-7	15	TGTGCCAGCAGCCTGGGACTAGCGGGAACCTACGAGCAGTACTTC	CASSLGLAGTYEQYF
TRBV9	NA	NA	TRBJ2-7	13	TGTGCCAGCAGCCCCAGGAGCTCCTACGAGCAGTACTTC	CASSPRSSYEQYF
TRBV7-8	NA	once	TRBJ1-3	14	TGTGCCAGCAGCTTAGTCGGGTCTGGAAACACCATATATTTT	CASSLVGSGNTIYF
TRBV7-9	TRBD1	NA	TRBJ1-4	15	TGTGCCAGCAGCTTAGCTCGGGACAGGGGTGAAAAACTGTTTTTT	CASSLARDRGEKLFF
TRBV7-9	TRBD1	once	TRBJ2-1	18	TGTGCCAGCAGCGCCGGGACAGGGGCCCTTAGCTCCTACAATGAGCAGTTCTTC	CASSAGTGALSSYNEQFF
TRBV19	TRBD1	once	TRBJ2-2	15	TGTGCCAGTAGTAAAAACCGGGACAGAACCGGGGAGCTGTTTTTT	CASSKNRDRTGELFF
TRBV11-2	TRBD2	NA	TRBJ2-7	15	TGTGCCAGCAGCGAGGGGCAACTAGCGGGAGGCGAGCAGTACTTC	CASSEGQLAGGEQYF
TRBV27	TRBD1	NA	TRBJ2-3	15	TGTGCCAGCAGTTCTCGGGACAGGGGTACAGATACGCAGTATTTT	CASSSRDRGTDTQYF
TRBV28	NA	NA	TRBJ1-1	14	TGTGCCAGCAGCTTGGGTGGGTCGAACACTGAAGCTTTCTTT	CASSLGGSNTEAFF
TRBV28	TRBD1	NA	TRBJ1-1	14	TGTGCCAGCAGTTCTCACAGGGGAAGGGGTGAAGCTTTCTTT	CASSSHRGRGEAFF
TRBV19	NA	NA	TRBJ2-1	12	TGTGCCAGTAGAAGCGGGTACAATGAGCAGTTCTTC	CASRSGYNEQFF
TRBV9	NA	NA	TRBJ1-3	15	TGTGCCAGCAGCGTAGGGGGCGACTCTGGAAACACCATATATTTT	CASSVGGDSGNTIYF